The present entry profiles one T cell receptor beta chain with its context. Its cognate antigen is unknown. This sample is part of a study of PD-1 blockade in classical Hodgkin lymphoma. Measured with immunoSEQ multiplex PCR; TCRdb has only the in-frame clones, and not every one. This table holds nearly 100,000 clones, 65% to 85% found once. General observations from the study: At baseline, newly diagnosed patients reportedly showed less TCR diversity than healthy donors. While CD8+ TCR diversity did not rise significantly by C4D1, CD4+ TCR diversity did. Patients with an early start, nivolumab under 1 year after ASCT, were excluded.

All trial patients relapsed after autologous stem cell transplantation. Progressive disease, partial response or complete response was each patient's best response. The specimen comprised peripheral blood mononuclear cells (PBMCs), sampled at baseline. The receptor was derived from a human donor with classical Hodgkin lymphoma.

CDR3 in DNA: TGTGCCAGCAGTTTATCCACAGCTAACTATGGCTACACCTTC. Translated, it gives CASSLSTANYGYTF. The gene calls are TRBV28 and TRBJ1-2, with D unresolved. V was clipped by 1 base and J by 0 bases, with 6 bases between them. Germline V lookup: CDR1 MDHEN, CDR2 SYDVKM. The CDR3 has 14 residues.